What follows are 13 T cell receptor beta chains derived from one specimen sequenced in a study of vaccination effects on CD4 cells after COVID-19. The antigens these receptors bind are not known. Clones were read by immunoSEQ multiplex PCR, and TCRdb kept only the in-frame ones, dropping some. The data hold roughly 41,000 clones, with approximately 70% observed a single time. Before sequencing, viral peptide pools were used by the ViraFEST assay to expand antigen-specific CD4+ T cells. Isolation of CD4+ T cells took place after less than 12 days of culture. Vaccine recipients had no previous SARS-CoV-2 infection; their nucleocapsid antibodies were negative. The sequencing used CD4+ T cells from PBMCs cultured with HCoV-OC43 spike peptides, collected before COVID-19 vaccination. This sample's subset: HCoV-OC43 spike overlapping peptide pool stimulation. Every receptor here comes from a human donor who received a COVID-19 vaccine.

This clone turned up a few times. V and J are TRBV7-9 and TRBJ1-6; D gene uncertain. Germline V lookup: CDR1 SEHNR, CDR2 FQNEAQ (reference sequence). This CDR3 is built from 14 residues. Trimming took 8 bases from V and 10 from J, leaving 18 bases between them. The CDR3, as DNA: TGTGCCAGCGCCCAGTTAGTGTCTGGGTCACCCCTCCACTTT. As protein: CASAQLVSGSPLHF.

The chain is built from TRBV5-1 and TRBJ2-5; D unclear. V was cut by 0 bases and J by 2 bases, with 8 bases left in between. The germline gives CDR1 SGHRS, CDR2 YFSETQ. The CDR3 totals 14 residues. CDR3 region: CASSLGYKQETQYF. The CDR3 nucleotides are TGCGCCAGCAGCTTGGGGTACAAACAAGAGACCCAGTACTTC.

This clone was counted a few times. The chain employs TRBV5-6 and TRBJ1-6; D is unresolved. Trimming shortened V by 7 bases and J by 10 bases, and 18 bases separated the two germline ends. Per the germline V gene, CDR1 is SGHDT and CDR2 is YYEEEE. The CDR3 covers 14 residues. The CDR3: CASFKTLSDSPLHF. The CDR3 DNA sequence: TGTGCCAGCTTTAAGACTCTCAGCGACTCACCCCTCCACTTT.

The CDR3, as DNA: TGCGCCAGCAGCCAAGGGACTAGCGGGGCCCGTAAGAGGGAGCAGTTCTTC. Protein: CASSQGTSGARKREQFF. This chain connects TRBV4-1 to TRBJ2-1; the match to TRBD2 covers 12 bases. V lost 1 base to trimming and J lost 10 bases; unmatched junction nucleotides: 11. CDR3 length: 17 residues. Per the germline V gene, CDR1 is MGHRA and CDR2 is YSYEKL.

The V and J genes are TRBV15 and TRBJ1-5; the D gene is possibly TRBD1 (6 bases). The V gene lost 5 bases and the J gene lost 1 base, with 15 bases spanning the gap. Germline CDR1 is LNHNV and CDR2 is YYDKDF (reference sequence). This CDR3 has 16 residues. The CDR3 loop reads CATSGIQGKSNQPQHF. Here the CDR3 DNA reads TGTGCCACCAGCGGCATACAGGGTAAAAGCAATCAGCCCCAGCATTTT.

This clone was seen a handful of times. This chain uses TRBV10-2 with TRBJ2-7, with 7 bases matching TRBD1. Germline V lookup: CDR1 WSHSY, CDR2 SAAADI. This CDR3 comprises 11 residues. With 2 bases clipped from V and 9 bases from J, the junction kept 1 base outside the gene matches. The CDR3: CASSERQGQYF. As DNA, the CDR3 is TGCGCCAGCAGTGAGAGACAGGGGCAGTACTTC.

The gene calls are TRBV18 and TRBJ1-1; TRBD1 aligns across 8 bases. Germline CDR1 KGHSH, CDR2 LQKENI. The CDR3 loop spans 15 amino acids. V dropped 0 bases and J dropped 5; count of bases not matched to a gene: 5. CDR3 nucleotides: TGTGCCAGCTCACCACCGAACACAGGGGGAACTGAAGCTTTCTTT. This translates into CASSPPNTGGTEAFF. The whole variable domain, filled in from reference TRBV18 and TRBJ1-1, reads NAGVMQNPRHLVRRRGQEARLRCSPMKGHSHVYWYRQLPEEGLKFMVYLQKENIIDESGMPKERFSAEFPKEGPSILRIQQVVRGDSAAYFCASSPPNTGGTEAFFGQGTRLTVV.

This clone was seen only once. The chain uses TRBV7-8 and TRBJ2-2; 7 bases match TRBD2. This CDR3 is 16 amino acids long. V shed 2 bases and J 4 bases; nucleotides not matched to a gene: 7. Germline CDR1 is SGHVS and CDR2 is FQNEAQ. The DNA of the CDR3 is TGTGCCAGCAGCTTATCGGCGGGAGCGAGCACCGGGGAGCTGTTTTTT. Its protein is CASSLSAGASTGELFF.

CDR3 in DNA: TGTGCCAGCAGCCTCATGGGGGGGAGGGCCACCAATGAGCAGTTCTTC. It is translated as CASSLMGGRATNEQFF. This chain connects TRBV3-1 (or the pseudogene TRBV3-2) to TRBJ2-1; TRBD2 agrees at 7 bases. From germline, CDR1 is LGHDT and CDR2 YNNKEL (reference sequence). V dropped 4 bases and J dropped 6; count of bases not matched to a gene: 12. The CDR3 loop spans 16 amino acids.

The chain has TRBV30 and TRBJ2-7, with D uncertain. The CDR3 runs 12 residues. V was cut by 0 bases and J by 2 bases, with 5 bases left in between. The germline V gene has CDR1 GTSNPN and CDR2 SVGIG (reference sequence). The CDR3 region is CAWSVFAYEQYF. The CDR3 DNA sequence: TGTGCCTGGAGTGTATTTGCCTACGAGCAGTACTTC.

The CDR3 nucleotides read TGTGCCAGCAGTGAAGCCGGGACTAGCGGGGGGTACAATGAGCAGTTCTTC. It specifies CASSEAGTSGGYNEQFF. The chain carries TRBV2 and TRBJ2-1; TRBD2 aligns across 15 bases. From germline, CDR1 is SNHLY and CDR2 FYNNEI. The CDR3 covers 17 residues. Trimming cost V 0 bases and J 4 bases; bases outside gene matches: 1.

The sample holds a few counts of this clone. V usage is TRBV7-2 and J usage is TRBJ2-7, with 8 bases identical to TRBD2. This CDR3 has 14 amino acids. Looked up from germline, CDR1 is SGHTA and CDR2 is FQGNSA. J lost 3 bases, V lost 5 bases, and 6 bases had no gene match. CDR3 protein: CASSRGGLGYEQYF. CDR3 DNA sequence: TGTGCCAGCAGCAGAGGGGGACTAGGCTACGAGCAGTACTTC.

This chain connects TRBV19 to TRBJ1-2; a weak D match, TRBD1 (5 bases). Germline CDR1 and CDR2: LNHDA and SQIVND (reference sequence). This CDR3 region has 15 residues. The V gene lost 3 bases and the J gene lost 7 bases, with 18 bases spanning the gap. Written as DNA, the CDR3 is TGTGCCAGTAGTATTCCGGGGGGTCTTTTGGCTGGCTACACCTTC. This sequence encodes CASSIPGGLLAGYTF.